A selection of T cell receptor beta chains follows, all from one sample in a study of T cells in Graves' hyperthyroidism and ophthalmopathy. TCRdb independently ran MiXCR on the multiplex PCR reads; one entry per CDR3 protein. In the table there are fewer than 350,000 distinct CDR3 sequences, roughly a fifth of which are singletons. The specimen sequenced was blood. These receptors all come from a man aged 45-65 years with Graves' ophthalmopathy. Each CDR3 is given without its conserved first and last residue. Each record gives: D gene, V gene, CDR3 length, clone size, J gene, CDR3 protein. A D gene is named only where the DNA matches it firmly. Clone size is stated in some rows and not others, as once, few, many or a class when expanded.

TRBD2	TRBV6-1	16	few	TRBJ2-1	ASSHSSWEGLEYNEQF
.	TRBV14	13	few	TRBJ2-7	ASSAVGEVAYEQY
TRBD1	TRBV11-2	12	once	TRBJ1-2	ASSFQQGRDGYT
TRBD2	TRBV28	13	many	TRBJ2-1	ASSTGTSGRNEQF
.	TRBV18	9	many	TRBJ2-7	ASSPGDEQY
.	TRBV29-1	9	few	TRBJ2-7	SGQGIYEQY
TRBD1	TRBV20-1	9	many	TRBJ2-1	SADRELEQF
.	TRBV2	12	many	TRBJ2-6	ASKGGSGANVLT
TRBD1	TRBV28	13	few	TRBJ2-7	ASSLPGTGGSEQY
.	TRBV9	13	.	TRBJ1-1	ASSVAGGLNTEAF
TRBD1	TRBV28	14	.	TRBJ2-1	ASSLPLGQGYGEQF